This TCR beta chain was documented in a study of early T cells in non-severe SARS-CoV-2 infection. Study-wide results and caveats: Private and CD4 specificities were missed by VDJdb matching, which favored anti-spike CD8 responses.

The CDR3 has 15 residues. V lost 2 bases to trimming and J lost 8 bases, with 15 bases between them. Per the germline V gene, CDR1 is KGHSH and CDR2 is LQKENI. Unique molecular identifiers (one per individual cDNA molecule) were attached. TCRdb re-derived calls from the 5' RACE reads in MiXCR, one entry per CDR3 protein. This table holds under 85,000 distinct CDR3 sequences, more than 14% found once. Details on this clonotype: Its antigen is not identified.

The genes are TRBV18 and TRBJ1-4, with a tentative D call TRBD1 (6 bases). The clonotype originates from an adult who was a healthcare worker with PCR-confirmed SARS-CoV-2 infection or an uninfected control (not recorded which). The sequencing used whole blood, collected at baseline. The CDR3 DNA reads as TGTGCCAGCTCACCAATATTGACAGGCCGAGAAAAACTGTTTTTT. Its protein is CASSPILTGREKLFF.